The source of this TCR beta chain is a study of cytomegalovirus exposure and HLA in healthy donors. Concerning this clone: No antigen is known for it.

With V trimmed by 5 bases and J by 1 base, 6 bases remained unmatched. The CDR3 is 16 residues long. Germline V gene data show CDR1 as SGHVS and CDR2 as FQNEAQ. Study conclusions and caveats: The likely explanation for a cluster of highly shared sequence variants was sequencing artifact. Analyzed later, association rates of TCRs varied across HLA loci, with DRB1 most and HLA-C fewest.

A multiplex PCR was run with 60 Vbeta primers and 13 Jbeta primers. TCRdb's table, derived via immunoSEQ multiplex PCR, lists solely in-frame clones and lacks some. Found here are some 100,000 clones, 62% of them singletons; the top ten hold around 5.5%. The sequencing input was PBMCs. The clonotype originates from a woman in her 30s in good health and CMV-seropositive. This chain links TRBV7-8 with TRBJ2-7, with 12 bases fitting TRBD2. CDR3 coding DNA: TGTGCCAGCAGCCGAGGACTAGCGGGGTCATCCTACGAGCAGTACTTC. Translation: CASSRGLAGSSYEQYF.